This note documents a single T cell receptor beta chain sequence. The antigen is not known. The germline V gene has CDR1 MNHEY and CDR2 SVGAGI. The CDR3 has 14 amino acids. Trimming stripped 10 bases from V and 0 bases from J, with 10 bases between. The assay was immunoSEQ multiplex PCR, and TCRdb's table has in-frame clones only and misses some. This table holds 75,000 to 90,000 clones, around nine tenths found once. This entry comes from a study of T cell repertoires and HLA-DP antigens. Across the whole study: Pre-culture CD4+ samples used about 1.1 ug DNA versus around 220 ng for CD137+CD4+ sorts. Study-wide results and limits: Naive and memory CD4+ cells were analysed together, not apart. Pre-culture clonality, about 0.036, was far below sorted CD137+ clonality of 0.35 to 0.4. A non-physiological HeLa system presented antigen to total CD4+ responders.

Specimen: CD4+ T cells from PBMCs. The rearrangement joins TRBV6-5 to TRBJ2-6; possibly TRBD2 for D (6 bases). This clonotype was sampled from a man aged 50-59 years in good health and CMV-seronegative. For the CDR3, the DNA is TGTGCCACCGGGAGCCTCTCTGGGGCCAACGTCCTGACTTTC. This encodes CATGSLSGANVLTF.